The 20 T cell receptor beta chains given below trace back to one sample, sequenced in a study of blood T cell repertoires in COVID-19. The protocol was immunoSEQ multiplex PCR, while the TCRdb copy is restricted to in-frame clones and leaves out a portion. The table has some 150,000 clones, about 86% seen once. The specimen was peripheral blood. The receptors shown here come from a woman of 80 years or more in a cohort sampled during active or convalescent COVID-19.

The chain joins TRBV27 to TRBJ2-1, with 13 bases matching TRBD2. Trimming at V came to 6 bases and at J to 14 bases, leaving 4 bases not matched to a gene. CDR3 size: 12 residues. Looked up from germline, CDR1 is MNHEY and CDR2 is SMNVEV (reference sequence). The CDR3 sequence is CASRLAGGREFF. The CDR3 DNA reads TGTGCCAGCAGACTAGCGGGAGGGCGCGAGTTCTTC.

The rearrangement links TRBV5-1 to TRBJ2-3; possibly TRBD1 for D (6 bases). Looked up from germline, CDR1 is SGHRS and CDR2 is YFSETQ. The length of the CDR3 is 13 residues. V gave up 6 bases and J gave up 4 bases, with 12 bases separating them. The chain's CDR3 is CASKDSMSDTQYF. In DNA form, the CDR3 reads TGCGCCAGCAAGGACAGCATGTCAGATACGCAGTATTTT.

V usage is TRBV6-5 and J usage is TRBJ1-5; unclear D gene. Germline V CDR1 and CDR2: MNHEY, SVGAGI. The CDR3 totals 13 residues. The V end lost 0 bases, the J end lost 3 bases, and 3 bases lay between the germline ends. For the CDR3, the DNA is TGTGCCAGCAGTTACTCGTACAATCAGCCCCAGCATTTT. Encoded protein: CASSYSYNQPQHF.

The rearrangement uses TRBV5-1 and TRBJ2-7; a weak D match, TRBD1 (6 bases). Trimming removed 4 bases at V and 0 bases at J, with 14 bases between. Germline V lookup: CDR1 SGHRS, CDR2 YFSETQ. This CDR3 region has 15 residues. CDR3 DNA sequence: TGCGCCAGCAGCCCCGGGACAAAAAGCTCCTACGAGCAGTACTTC. Its translation: CASSPGTKSSYEQYF.

V is TRBV18 and J is TRBJ2-2, with 13 bases fitting TRBD2. This CDR3 has 17 amino acids. The J segment lost 1 base and the V segment lost 5 bases, leaving 4 bases of the junction unmatched. In germline, CDR1 is KGHSH, CDR2 LQKENI. DNA of the CDR3: TGTGCCAGCTCAGGACTAGCGGGGGCCAAGAACACCGGGGAGCTGTTTTTT. It encodes CASSGLAGAKNTGELFF.

The rearrangement uses TRBV20-1 and TRBJ1-2; D is possibly TRBD1 (6 bases). Germline CDR1 DFQATT, CDR2 SNEGSKA (reference sequence). This CDR3 is built from 13 residues. Trimming shortened V by 8 bases and J by 4 bases, and 17 bases separated the two germline ends. The CDR3, as DNA: TGCAGTTCGAGTGCGGACAGCACCTATGGCTACACCTTC. Protein product: CSSSADSTYGYTF.

The chain is built from TRBV7-9 and TRBJ1-2; D is perhaps TRBD1 (6 bases). The CDR3 is made up of 17 amino acids. The V end lost 5 bases, the J end lost 5 bases, and 24 bases lay between the germline ends. Germline loops: CDR1 SEHNR, CDR2 FQNEAQ (reference sequence). The CDR3: CASSQRKAGVEGYGYTF. DNA of the CDR3: TGTGCCAGCAGCCAAAGAAAGGCAGGGGTAGAGGGTTATGGCTACACCTTC.

The J gene is TRBJ1-5, the V gene TRBV27, with 12 bases fitting TRBD1. CDR1 is MNHEY and CDR2 is SMNVEV in the germline V gene (reference sequence). The trim removed 6 bases at V and 5 bases at J, leaving 5 bases unmatched. The CDR3 has 15 residues. CDR3 in DNA: TGTGCCAGCAGCCCCGGGACAGGGGGCGATCAGCCCCAGCATTTT. It codes for CASSPGTGGDQPQHF.

The rearrangement links TRBV18 to TRBJ1-1; the match to TRBD1 covers 7 bases. The length of the CDR3 is 15 residues. Trimming at V came to 3 bases and at J to 4 bases, leaving 8 bases not matched to a gene. CDR1 KGHSH and CDR2 LQKENI come from the germline V gene. The CDR3 spells CASSPGQGDLTEAFF. CDR3 nucleotide sequence: TGTGCCAGCTCACCCGGCCAGGGGGATCTCACTGAAGCTTTCTTT.

The chain has TRBV3-1 (or the pseudogene TRBV3-2) and TRBJ2-1, with 11 nucleotides matching TRBD2. The CDR3 totals 20 residues. The germline CDR1 and CDR2 sequences are LGHDT and YNNKEL (reference sequence). The V segment lost 0 bases and the J segment 0 bases; nucleotides outside the gene matches: 10. Here the CDR3 reads CASSQEELAGGPSSYNEQFF. CDR3 DNA sequence: TGTGCCAGCAGCCAAGAGGAGCTAGCGGGAGGCCCGAGCTCCTACAATGAGCAGTTCTTC.

This clone occurred many times. This chain joins TRBV11-3 and TRBJ2-5, with TRBD2 as a possible D gene (6 bases). The length of the CDR3 is 13 residues. Trimming left V 2 bases short and J 3 bases short, with 7 bases between. The germline V gene has CDR1 SGHNT and CDR2 YENEEA. The CDR3 sequence: CASSLWGEETQYF. The CDR3 region has the DNA TGTGCCAGCAGCTTATGGGGGGAAGAGACCCAGTACTTC.

The chain links TRBV7-9 to TRBJ2-3; 10 positions match TRBD1. The junction had 8 bases not matched to a gene; V was cut back by 5 bases and J by 3 bases. The CDR3 length is 16 residues. Germline loops: CDR1 SEHNR, CDR2 FQNEAQ (reference sequence). The CDR3 nucleotides read TGTGCCAGCAGCGCTACGCGGGACAGGGGTACAGATACGCAGTATTTT. Its translation is CASSATRDRGTDTQYF.

The V gene is TRBV24-1, the J gene TRBJ2-3, with D perhaps matching TRBD2 (5 bases). V dropped 3 bases and J dropped 6 bases, with 9 bases sitting between them. This CDR3 spans 13 amino acids. Germline V gene sequence: CDR1 KGHDR, CDR2 SFDVKD. CDR3 sequence: CATSDRTSDTQYF. The CDR3 DNA is TGTGCCACCAGTGATCGGACTTCGGATACGCAGTATTTT.

V is TRBV14 and J is TRBJ2-7, with 8 bases matching TRBD2. J lost 3 bases, V lost 3 bases, and 7 bases had no gene match. Germline V gene data show CDR1 as SGHDN and CDR2 as FVKESK. There are 15 residues in the CDR3. The CDR3 spells CASSHREGPSYEQYV. CDR3 DNA sequence: TGTGCCAGCAGCCACCGGGAGGGGCCGAGCTACGAGCAGTACGTC.

This clone showed up just a few times. Here the CDR3 DNA reads TGCGCCAGCAGCTTGGGAGGCAGCGGGGAGACCCAGTACTTC. It is translated as CASSLGGSGETQYF. The J gene is TRBJ2-5, the V gene TRBV5-1; tentatively, D is TRBD2 (6 bases). The germline gives CDR1 SGHRS, CDR2 YFSETQ. This CDR3 has 14 residues. Trimming took 0 bases from V and 5 from J, leaving 11 bases between them.

V is TRBV10-3 and J is TRBJ2-1; 7 nucleotides agree with TRBD2. Trimming removed 8 bases from V and 2 bases from J; junction bases left unmatched: 6. The CDR3 is 14 amino acids. Per germline, CDR1 ENHRY and CDR2 SYGVKD. For the CDR3, the DNA is TGTGCCATCTCCCGGGACTATCCCTACAATGAGCAGTTCTTC. This sequence encodes CAISRDYPYNEQFF.

The genes are TRBV30 and TRBJ1-3; possibly TRBD1 for D (5 bases). This CDR3 comprises 15 residues. In germline, CDR1 is GTSNPN, CDR2 SVGIG (reference sequence). Trimming took 5 bases from V and 0 from J, leaving 14 bases between them. The CDR3 reads CAWAGGTGSGNTIYF. CDR3 coding DNA: TGTGCCTGGGCTGGGGGGACTGGCTCTGGAAACACCATATATTTT.

The DNA of the CDR3 is TGTGCCAGCAGTTACTCGGTACAGGGGAAGGGCACTGAAGCTTTCTTT. Amino acids: CASSYSVQGKGTEAFF. The chain combines TRBV6-5 with TRBJ1-1; 7 bases are shared with TRBD1. Germline CDR1 is MNHEY and CDR2 is SVGAGI. This CDR3 has 16 amino acids. The V segment lost 0 bases and the J segment 4 bases; nucleotides outside the gene matches: 8.

The genes are TRBV6-4 and TRBJ2-3, with D possibly being TRBD2 (5 bases). Looked up from germline, CDR1 is MRHNA and CDR2 is SNTAGT. The CDR3 runs 15 residues. V was pared by 2 bases and J by 3 bases, with 12 bases between. This CDR3 reads CASSDGSDPTDTQYF. The DNA for the CDR3 is TGTGCCAGCAGTGACGGTAGCGACCCTACAGATACGCAGTATTTT.

The chain is built from TRBV24-1 and TRBJ1-4; 8 bases agree with TRBD1. Trimming took 2 bases from V and 4 from J; bases not matched to a gene: 5. Germline V gene sequence: CDR1 KGHDR, CDR2 SFDVKD. CDR3 length equals 16 residues. CDR3 in DNA: TGTGCCACCAGTGATTCGACAGGGGCGCATAATGAAAAACTGTTTTTT. Its translation: CATSDSTGAHNEKLFF.